Reported below is one T cell receptor (beta chain). This clone's antigen is unknown. The input lacks base qualities; no much larger clone sits a single base away. V is reduced by 3 bases and J by 8 bases, leaving a spacing of 11 bases between them. Inclusive of the bounding cysteine and phenylalanine, the CDR3 is 13 residues long. The DNA shown is the 39-base CDR3, in frame from base 1. Per the germline V gene, SGDLS is the CDR1 and YYNGEE is the CDR2. Moderately to severely active disease, a Clinical Activity Score of at least 3, a NOSPECS grade of at least 4, and a duration under 3 months were present in ophthalmopathy patients. Exclusion was applied to patients with uncontrolled infections, other autoimmune diseases, pregnancy or lactation. Diagnoses were established on the basis of clinical symptoms, serum thyroxine and TRAb, thyroid ultrasound, and orbital computed tomography. Ficoll-Paque density gradient centrifugation was used to isolate PBMCs from 10 ml of fresh peripheral blood. Total RNA was extracted with Trizol reagent, and quality was checked on an Agilent 2100 Bioanalyzer.

The TCR beta CDR3 regions were amplified from RNA transcripts. The TCR CDR3 was subjected to a first round of RT-PCR using the HTBI primer set and the Qiagen OneStep RT-PCR kit. Libraries were constructed in a second round of multiplex PCR, after which size selection and purification were performed. The libraries were sequenced on an Illumina HiSeq2000 using paired-end 100 bp reads. The authors processed their data as follows. SOAPnuke was used to process the raw data, throwing out any read that contained adapters or uncalled bases, had a mean Phred below 15, or lacked an exact constant-primer or identifier match. COPE v1.2.5 was used to merge high-quality paired reads, and clonotypes were defined as unique nucleotide sequences. MiTCR v1.1 was used to align the clonotypes against IMGT TRBV, TRBD and TRBJ reference segments. The analysis was restricted to V-J combinations with a frequency above 0.0001, which together covered about 99% of the repertoires. The TCS score was defined as F50 (clonal expansion) divided by E x V (chaos), with BLOSUM62-based TCRdist calculated between CDR3 peptides within each V-J. Welch's t-statistics and random forest reduced roughly 500 V-J features to 13, which were used in a naive Bayes classifier (R e1071). TCRdb applied fastp at Q25 and MiXCR to the public reads, then kept only in-frame beta chains. One record per CDR3 amino acid sequence lists the most common genes and DNA. None of the V and J calls come from the authors' own analysis; TCRdb made them. This sample comprises 600,000 or so distinct CDR3 sequences, 12% to 15% of them detected only once. Roughly 7% of the sample is held by the ten biggest clonotypes.

These data originate in a study of T cells in Graves' hyperthyroidism and ophthalmopathy (dated by TCRdb to between 2017 and 2020). Some background on the complete study: Peripheral blood samples were taken at initial diagnosis, before any treatment was given. TCR V-J signatures able to tell the groups apart were searched for in a discovery cohort of 95 to 100 patients, of whom around 42 had Graves' ophthalmopathy and around 56 had stable Graves' hyperthyroidism. Prospective prediction of ophthalmopathy was tested in an independent validation cohort consisting of under 20 hyperthyroidism patients and approximately 16 patients who later progressed to ophthalmopathy. The 100 discovery patients were divided at random into training and test sets in a 7:3 ratio. The study also compared thyroid tissue and blood T-cell repertoires from roughly 6 Graves' hyperthyroidism patients. Following sampling, methimazole starting at 30 mg daily was given to hyperthyroidism patients, and high-dose intravenous methylprednisolone was given to ophthalmopathy patients. The paper describes TCR Vbeta CDR3 sequencing of around 140 peripheral blood samples, made up of roughly 40 ophthalmopathy patients, more than 70 hyperthyroidism patients and 17 progressor patients.

Results and caveats for the whole study, not just this receptor: Most expanded thyroid clonotypes (frequency above 0.001) were also detected in blood, suggesting blood repertoires may reflect thyroid immune responses. In cross-validation, a model built on a 13 V-J signature told ophthalmopathy apart from stable hyperthyroidism with 85% to 90% sensitivity and around 83% specificity, and in testing the same model reached 80%/75%. Sample size was not statistically predetermined, and blinding of investigators to group allocation was not performed. In validation, progression to ophthalmopathy was predicted by the model with more than 65% sensitivity and roughly 76% specificity, a median of approximately 6.5 months before onset.

The chain links TRBV9 with TRBJ2-2; matching of 7 bases hints at TRBD1 as the D gene. The sequence was obtained from a young woman with Graves' ophthalmopathy. The sequencing input was blood. The CDR3 is CASSGQGGGELFF. The DNA is as follows: TGTGCCAGCAGCGGACAGGGAGGAGGGGAGCTGTTTTTT.